One T cell receptor beta chain is described in this entry. The source of the sample is a study of CD8+CD57+ T cells in acquired aplastic anemia. Sequencing was done on patients that had shown CD8+CD57+ cell expansion by flow cytometry. Looked up from germline, CDR1 is ENHRY and CDR2 is SYGVKD. This CDR3 comprises 16 residues. V trimming: 3 bases; J trimming: 2 bases; junction bases outside the gene matches: 5. The use of genomic DNA as template underpinned the TCR beta VDJ and CDR3 profiling. TCRdb called the reads again in MiXCR, with one record for every CDR3 protein. This sample yields 200,000 to 300,000 distinct CDR3 sequences, of which approximately 82% are seen a single time; approximately 40% belongs to the top ten.

The V gene is TRBV10-3, the J gene TRBJ2-1; 9 bases fit TRBD1. Input material: sorted CD4+, CD8+, or CD8+CD57+ T cells (not recorded which) from PBMCs. The clonotype originates from a human donor with aplastic anemia. The CDR3 nucleotides are TGTGCCATCAGTGACCCGGGACAGGGTACCTACAATGAGCAGTTCTTC. It codes for CAISDPGQGTYNEQFF.